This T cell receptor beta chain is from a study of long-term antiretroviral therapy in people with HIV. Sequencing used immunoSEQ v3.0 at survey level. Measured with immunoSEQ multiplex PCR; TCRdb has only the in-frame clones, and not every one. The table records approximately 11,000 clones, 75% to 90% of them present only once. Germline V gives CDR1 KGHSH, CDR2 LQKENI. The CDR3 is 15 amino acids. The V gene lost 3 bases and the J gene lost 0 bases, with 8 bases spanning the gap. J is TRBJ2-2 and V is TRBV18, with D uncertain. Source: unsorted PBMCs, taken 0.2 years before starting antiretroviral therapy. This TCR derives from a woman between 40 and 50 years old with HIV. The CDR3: CASSPRHSNTGELFF. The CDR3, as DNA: TGTGCCAGCTCACCGCGCCACTCGAACACCGGGGAGCTGTTTTTT.